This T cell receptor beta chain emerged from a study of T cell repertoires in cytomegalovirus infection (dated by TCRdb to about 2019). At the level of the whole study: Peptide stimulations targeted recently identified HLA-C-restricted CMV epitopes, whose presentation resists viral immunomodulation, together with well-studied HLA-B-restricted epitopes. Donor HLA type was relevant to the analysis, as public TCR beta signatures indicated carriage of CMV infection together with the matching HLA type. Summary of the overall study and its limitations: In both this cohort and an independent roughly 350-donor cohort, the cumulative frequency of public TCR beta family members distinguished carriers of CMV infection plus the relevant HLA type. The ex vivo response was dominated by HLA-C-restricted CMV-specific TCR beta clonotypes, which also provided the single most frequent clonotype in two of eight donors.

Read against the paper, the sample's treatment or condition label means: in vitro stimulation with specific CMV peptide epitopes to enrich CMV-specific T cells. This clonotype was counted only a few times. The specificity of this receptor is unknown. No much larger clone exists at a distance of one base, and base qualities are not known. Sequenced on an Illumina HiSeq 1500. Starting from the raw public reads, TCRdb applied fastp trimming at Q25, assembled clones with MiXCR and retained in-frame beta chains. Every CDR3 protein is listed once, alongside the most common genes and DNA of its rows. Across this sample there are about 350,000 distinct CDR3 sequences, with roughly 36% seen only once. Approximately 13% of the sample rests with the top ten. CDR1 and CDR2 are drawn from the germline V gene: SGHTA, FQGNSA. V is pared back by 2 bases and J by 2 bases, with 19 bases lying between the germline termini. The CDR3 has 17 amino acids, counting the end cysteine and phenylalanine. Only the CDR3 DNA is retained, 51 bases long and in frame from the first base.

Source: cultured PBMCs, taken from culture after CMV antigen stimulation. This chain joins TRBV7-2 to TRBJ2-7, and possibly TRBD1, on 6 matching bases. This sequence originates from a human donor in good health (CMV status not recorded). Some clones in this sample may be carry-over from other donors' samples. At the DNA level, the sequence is TGTGCCAGCAGCTTATCCCCCGCTACAGGGAGCGCCTACGAGCAGTACTTC. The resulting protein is CASSLSPATGSAYEQYF.